Listed below are T cell receptor beta chains from one sample, sequenced in a study of shared clonotypes between healthy human individuals. This table comes from immunoSEQ multiplex PCR, and its TCRdb copy is limited to in-frame clones, with some not included. Of under 750,000 clones listed, over 60% were seen once; the top ten hold more than 1.5%. What was sequenced was memory CD4+ T cells sorted from blood. These TCRs come from a woman aged 30 to 39 in good health. CDR3s include the opening cysteine and the closing phenylalanine or tryptophan. D genes are given only for firm matches. The size field is filled for only some rows; it gives once, few, many or a size class.

len | d_gene | abundance | j_gene | v_gene | CDR3nt | CDR3aa
15 | NA | NA | TRBJ2-5 | TRBV11-2 | TGTGCCAGCAGCTTAGATCTAGTCCAATCGGGGACCCAGTACTTC | CASSLDLVQSGTQYF
15 | TRBD2 | many | TRBJ2-7 | TRBV30 | TGTGCCTGGACTAGCGGGAGTACTTCCCGCGGTGAGCAGTACTTC | CAWTSGSTSRGEQYF
16 | TRBD2 | NA | TRBJ2-1 | TRBV7-2 | TGTGCCAGCAGCCCTGATAGCGGGAGGTCCTACAATGAGCAGTTCTTC | CASSPDSGRSYNEQFF
16 | TRBD2 | NA | TRBJ2-1 | TRBV9 | TGTGCCAGCAGCGTAGCTGGGGCTAGCGGGAGAAATGAGCAGTTCTTC | CASSVAGASGRNEQFF
14 | TRBD2 | NA | TRBJ2-1 | TRBV18 | TGTGCCAGCTCACCCGGGGGGAACGTGTATGAGCAGTTCTTC | CASSPGGNVYEQFF
11 | NA | NA | TRBJ2-5 | TRBV27 | TGTGCCAGCAGTTGGAGGGAGACCCAGTACTTC | CASSWRETQYF
12 | NA | NA | TRBJ1-5 | TRBV2 | TGTGCCAGCAGTGTTCGGAATCAGCCCCAGCATTTT | CASSVRNQPQHF
17 | NA | NA | TRBJ1-2 | TRBV7-2 | TGTGCCAGCAGCTTAGCGAGTTTGGTGGGGAAAAACTATGGCTACACCTTC | CASSLASLVGKNYGYTF
13 | NA | NA | TRBJ1-1 | TRBV28 | TGTGCCAGCAGTTCCGTGATGAACACTGAAGCTTTCTTT | CASSSVMNTEAFF
17 | TRBD1 | NA | TRBJ2-1 | TRBV5-5 | TGTGCCAGCAGCTTGGCGGTTAGGGGGACAGCGTACAATGAGCAGTTCTTC | CASSLAVRGTAYNEQFF
14 | NA | NA | TRBJ1-2 | TRBV18 | TGTGCCAGCTCACCATCGGACGTAACGTCAGGCTACACCTTC | CASSPSDVTSGYTF
15 | TRBD1 | once | TRBJ2-7 | TRBV19 | TGTGCCAGTAGTGTAAACAGGGGGCCTCTTTACGAGCAGTACTTC | CASSVNRGPLYEQYF
13 | NA | NA | TRBJ1-1 | TRBV18 | TGTGCCAGCTCACCACAGGAGGTCACTGAAGCTTTCTTT | CASSPQEVTEAFF
11 | NA | few | TRBJ1-1 | TRBV28 | TGTGCCAGCAGGATGAACACTGAAGCTTTCTTT | CASRMNTEAFF
14 | NA | NA | TRBJ2-7 | TRBV5-4 | TGTGCCAGCAGCTATTTACAGGGTGGTTCCGAGCAGTACTTC | CASSYLQGGSEQYF
16 | NA | NA | TRBJ2-5 | TRBV11-2 | TGTGCCAGCAGCCCAGGGGGGCAGGGGTTCATAGAGACCCAGTACTTC | CASSPGGQGFIETQYF
13 | NA | NA | TRBJ1-6 | TRBV4-1 | TGCGCCAGCAGCCAACCCAGGGAATCACCCCTCCACTTT | CASSQPRESPLHF
14 | NA | NA | TRBJ2-2 | TRBV28 | TGTGCCAGCAGAAGACAGGCGAACACCGGGGAGCTGTTTTTT | CASRRQANTGELFF
15 | TRBD1 | NA | TRBJ1-1 | TRBV19 | TGTGCCAGTAGAAAGACAGGGGAAGGGGACACTGAAGCTTTCTTT | CASRKTGEGDTEAFF
15 | NA | NA | TRBJ2-5 | TRBV6-6 | TGTGCCAGCAGCCTTAAGGTCGCCAGGGCTGAGACCCAGTACTTC | CASSLKVARAETQYF
16 | TRBD1 | once | TRBJ2-3 | TRBV5-1 | TGCGCCAGCAGCTTGGTGGGCAGGGGGCAGGCAGATACGCAGTATTTT | CASSLVGRGQADTQYF
13 | NA | NA | TRBJ2-3 | TRBV11-2 | TGTGCCAGCAGCTCCCAGCAAGCAGATACGCAGTATTTT | CASSSQQADTQYF
15 | NA | NA | TRBJ1-6 | TRBV5-4 | TGTGCCAGCAGAGGGGGACCGCTAATGAATTCACCCCTCCACTTT | CASRGGPLMNSPLHF